Sequencing of this T cell receptor (beta chain) was carried out in a study of technical replicates of blood from a handful of donors. This CDR3 region has 12 residues. Germline-derived CDR1 and CDR2 are SSHAT and FNYEAQ (reference sequence). The ends lost 2 bases at V and 15 bases at J; junction bases unmatched: 7. Libraries were prepared by immunoSEQ multiplex PCR; TCRdb keeps only in-frame clonotypes and omits some of them. This sample carries over 60,000 clones, nearly 90% of them seen once, and the ten largest clones take around 5.1%. Sequenced input: PBMCs. The sequence was obtained from a human donor in good health. Some clones in this sample may be carry-over from other donors' samples. The chain is built from TRBV7-7 and TRBJ2-3, with 8 bases lining up with TRBD2. The chain's CDR3 is CASSLLAGRKYF. As DNA, the CDR3 is TGTGCCAGCAGCTTATTAGCGGGACGGAAATATTTT. Drawing the rest from reference TRBV7-7 and TRBJ2-3, the complete variable domain is GAGVSQSPRYKVTKRGQDVTLRCDPISSHATLYWYQQALGQGPEFLTYFNYEAQPDKSGLPSDRFSAERPEGSISTLTIQRTEQRDSAMYRCASSLLAGRKYFGPGTRLTVL.